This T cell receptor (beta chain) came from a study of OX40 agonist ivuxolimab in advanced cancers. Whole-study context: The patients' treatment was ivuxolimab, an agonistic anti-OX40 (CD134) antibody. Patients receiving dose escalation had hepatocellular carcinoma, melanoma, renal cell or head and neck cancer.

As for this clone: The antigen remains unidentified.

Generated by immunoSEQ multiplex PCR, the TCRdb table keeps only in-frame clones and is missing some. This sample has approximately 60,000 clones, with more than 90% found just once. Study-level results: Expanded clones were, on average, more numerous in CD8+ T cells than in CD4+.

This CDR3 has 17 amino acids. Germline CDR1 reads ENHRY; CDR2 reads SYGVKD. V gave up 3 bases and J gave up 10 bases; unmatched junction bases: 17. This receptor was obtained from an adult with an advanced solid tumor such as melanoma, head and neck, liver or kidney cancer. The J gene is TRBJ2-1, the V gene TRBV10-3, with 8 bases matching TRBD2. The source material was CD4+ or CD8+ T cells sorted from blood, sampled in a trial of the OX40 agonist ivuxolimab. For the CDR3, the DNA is TGTGCCATCAGTGATTCGTATTCGGGACTAGAATATAGAGAGCAGTTCTTC. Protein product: CAISDSYSGLEYREQFF.